This T cell receptor beta chain was recovered during a study of OX40 agonist ivuxolimab in advanced cancers. Across the whole study: The mean age was about 57 years, ranging from roughly 23 to 90, with more than 70% of participants male. Study-wide findings and caveats: More expanded clones were found, on average, in CD8+ than in CD4+ T cells.

In the case of this clone: No antigen is known for it.

CDR3 length equals 15 residues. Deletions cut 5 bases from V and 0 bases from J, with 12 bases between. Germline values: CDR1 SEHNR, CDR2 FQNEAQ (reference sequence). Using immunoSEQ multiplex PCR, the repertoire was profiled, and TCRdb retains in-frame clones only, with some absent. Of over 70,000 clones listed, 85% to 90% are singletons. The source of this sequence is an adult with an advanced solid tumor such as melanoma, head and neck, liver or kidney cancer. J is TRBJ2-3 and V is TRBV7-9; D is unresolved. The sequences come from CD4+ or CD8+ T cells sorted from blood, collected in a trial of the OX40 agonist ivuxolimab. Here the CDR3 DNA reads TGTGCCAGCAGCCCCCCAGGCGTGAGCACAGATACGCAGTATTTT. It is translated as CASSPPGVSTDTQYF.